The sequence of this TCR beta chain was determined in a study of T cell responses to AZD1222 COVID-19 vaccine. The table came from immunoSEQ multiplex PCR; TCRdb's copy has only in-frame clones and leaves some out. Of 50,000 to 65,000 clones listed, about nine tenths are singletons. Germline loops: CDR1 WSHSY, CDR2 SAAADI. This CDR3 has 14 amino acids. The germline V and J ends were trimmed by 4 bases and 7 bases, with 16 bases remaining between them. This TCR was sampled from an adult who received the MenACWY meningococcal vaccine as a control. The sample in question was peripheral blood, obtained 28 days after the second dose of the MenACWY control vaccine. This chain links TRBV10-2 with TRBJ1-2; D call uncertain. The CDR3 spells CASSGEGMVFGYTF. The CDR3 DNA is TGCGCCAGCAGTGGCGAAGGGATGGTATTTGGCTACACCTTC.